The 32 T cell receptor beta chains listed next were all sequenced from one sample in a study of cytomegalovirus exposure and HLA in healthy donors. Researchers ran the PCR with 60 Vbeta and 13 Jbeta primers. Some clones are missing from TCRdb's copy, which holds only in-frame ones; the method was immunoSEQ multiplex PCR. The sample carries about 180,000 clones, 75% to 85% recorded once. The source material was PBMCs. The receptors come from a man aged 18 to 30 in good health and CMV-seronegative.

The chain is built from TRBV27 and TRBJ2-2; the match to TRBD1 covers 8 bases. Germline loops: CDR1 MNHEY, CDR2 SMNVEV (reference sequence). Trimming cost V 4 bases and J 7 bases; bases outside gene matches: 2. This CDR3 comprises 13 residues. Here the CDR3 DNA reads TGTGCCAGCAGTTCGACAGGGGTCGGGGAGCTGTTTTTT. Its protein product is CASSSTGVGELFF.

J is TRBJ2-5 and V is TRBV7-9; TRBD2 matches 8 bases. The germline gives CDR1 SEHNR, CDR2 FQNEAQ (reference sequence). The CDR3 sequence is 14 residues long. The V and J ends lost 3 bases and 2 bases, in that order; junction bases with no gene match: 2. The CDR3 loop reads CASSFPSGQETQYF. The CDR3 DNA follows: TGTGCCAGCAGCTTTCCTAGCGGGCAAGAGACCCAGTACTTC.

This clone occurred a few times. The chain joins TRBV7-2 to TRBJ1-4, with D unresolved. V lost 4 bases and J 5 bases, leaving 14 bases between the germline ends. CDR3 size: 15 residues. Per the germline V gene, CDR1 is SGHTA and CDR2 is FQGNSA. In nucleotides, the CDR3 is TGTGCCAGCAGCTCTGATCCTATCACGAATGAAAAACTGTTTTTT. This translates into CASSSDPITNEKLFF.

The genes are TRBV19 and TRBJ2-5, with 8 positions matching TRBD1. The V gene end was trimmed by 3 bases and the J gene end by 1 base; junction bases not matched to a gene: 1. From germline, CDR1 is LNHDA and CDR2 SQIVND (reference sequence). This CDR3 comprises 14 residues. In DNA, the CDR3 is TGTGCCAGTAGTATTCAGGGGGCCCAAGAGACCCAGTACTTC. This sequence encodes CASSIQGAQETQYF. Variable domain in full (rest from reference TRBV19 and TRBJ2-5): DGGITQSPKYLFRKEGQNVTLSCEQNLNHDAMYWYRQDPGQGLRLIYYSQIVNDFQKGDIAEGYSVSREKKESFPLTVTSAQKNPTAFYLCASSIQGAQETQYFGPGTRLLVL.

The V gene is TRBV6-6, the J gene TRBJ1-2; D is possibly TRBD1 (6 bases). The V end lost 11 bases, the J end lost 4 bases, and 17 bases lay between the germline ends. This CDR3 region has 13 residues. Germline loops: CDR1 MNHNY, CDR2 SVGAGI (reference sequence). The CDR3 DNA follows: TGTGCCGGCCGCCACAGGGATATCTATGGCTACACCTTC. It specifies CAGRHRDIYGYTF.

The genes are TRBV11-3 and TRBJ2-7; 10 bases align to TRBD1. The CDR3 totals 15 residues. Germline lookup yields CDR1 SGHNT and CDR2 YENEEA. V dropped 3 bases and J dropped 1; count of bases not matched to a gene: 3. CDR3 region: CASSFVGQGSYEQYF. In nucleotides, the CDR3 is TGTGCCAGCAGCTTTGTGGGACAGGGGTCCTACGAGCAGTACTTC.

This clone was seen more than once but under ten times. At the DNA level, this CDR3 is encoded by other sequences in the same sample as well. This chain links TRBV6-5 with TRBJ2-1; D perhaps matches TRBD2 (6 bases). Germline V CDR1 and CDR2: MNHEY, SVGAGI. CDR3 length equals 14 residues. The V and J ends lost 8 bases and 0 bases respectively, with 11 bases between them. The CDR3, as DNA: TGTGCCAGCCGGAGGGGCAGCTCCTACAATGAGCAGTTCTTC. Its translation: CASRRGSSYNEQFF.

This rearrangement joins TRBV4-1 to TRBJ2-5, with a possible D match to TRBD1 (6 bases). Germline V CDR1 and CDR2: MGHRA, YSYEKL. The CDR3 runs 18 residues. The germline V and J ends were trimmed by 0 bases and 3 bases, with 20 bases remaining between them. CDR3 sequence: CASSQEWKMTGRKETQYF. As DNA, the CDR3 is TGCGCCAGCAGCCAAGAATGGAAAATGACAGGCCGTAAAGAGACCCAGTACTTC.

The chain is built from TRBV9 and TRBJ2-2; a possible D gene is TRBD1 (6 bases). The germline V and J ends were trimmed by 0 bases and 7 bases, with 13 bases remaining between them. The CDR3 covers 15 residues. In germline, CDR1 is SGDLS, CDR2 YYNGEE. The CDR3 here is CASSVGVRGHGELFF. Here the CDR3 DNA reads TGTGCCAGCAGCGTAGGGGTCAGGGGCCACGGGGAGCTGTTTTTT.

This clone has only one observation. The chain carries TRBV6-5 and TRBJ2-7, with 10 bases fitting TRBD1. The trim removed 3 bases at V and 4 bases at J, leaving 6 bases unmatched. The length of the CDR3 is 15 residues. CDR1 MNHEY and CDR2 SVGAGI come from the germline V gene. The DNA of the CDR3 is TGTGCCAGCAGTTATAGTTGGGACAGGGGATACGAGCAGTACTTC. It translates to CASSYSWDRGYEQYF.

The rearrangement uses TRBV7-9 and TRBJ1-4, with 7 bases matching TRBD1. Germline V gene lookup returns CDR1 SEHNR and CDR2 FQNEAQ (reference sequence). The V gene end was trimmed by 10 bases and the J gene end by 5 bases; junction bases not matched to a gene: 10. CDR3 length equals 14 residues. DNA for the CDR3: TGTGCCATCACAGGGGACGCAAGAAATGAAAAACTGTTTTTT. Its protein is CAITGDARNEKLFF.

The chain is built from TRBV4-3 and TRBJ1-3; D is uncertain. The CDR3 sequence is 15 residues long. Germline V gene lookup returns CDR1 LGHNA and CDR2 YSLEER. Trimming took 0 bases from V and 5 from J, leaving 11 bases between them. For the CDR3, the DNA is TGCGCCAGCAGCCAAGATATCGGTATTCGAAACACCATATATTTT. It encodes CASSQDIGIRNTIYF.

The gene calls are TRBV2 and TRBJ2-2; D might be TRBD2 (6 bases). The germline CDR1 and CDR2 sequences are SNHLY and FYNNEI. V was trimmed by 6 bases and J by 3 bases, leaving 14 bases between them. CDR3 length: 15 amino acids. The CDR3 region is CASSPRGSDTGELFF. CDR3 coding DNA: TGTGCCAGCAGCCCCCGGGGGTCGGACACCGGGGAGCTGTTTTTT.

This clone was picked up a small number of times. The chain is built from TRBV6-6 and TRBJ1-2; D unclear. This CDR3 contains 13 residues. Germline-derived CDR1 and CDR2 are MNHNY and SVGAGI (reference sequence). V lost 2 bases to trimming and J lost 6 bases, with 10 bases between them. The CDR3 sequence: CASSYEASDGYTF. CDR3 sequence (DNA): TGTGCCAGCAGTTACGAGGCCAGTGATGGCTACACCTTC.

To note about this clone: An end of the junction differs from the germline gene, which may be a read error. V and J are TRBV7-7 and TRBJ2-5, with TRBD1 matching 8 bases. Germline CDR1 SSHAT, CDR2 FNYEAQ (reference sequence). The CDR3 sequence is 14 residues long. The CDR3 DNA follows: TGTGCTAGCAGCTCGACAGGGGCGGGAGAGACCCAGTACTTC. This codes for CASSSTGAGETQYF.

The chain recombines TRBV5-6 with TRBJ2-5; D may be TRBD2 (6 bases). CDR1 and CDR2 from the germline V gene are SGHDT and YYEEEE. The CDR3 is 15 amino acids. V gave up 2 bases and J gave up 4 bases, with 15 bases separating them. The CDR3 region is CASSLGDSEGETQYF. CDR3 sequence (DNA): TGTGCCAGCAGCTTAGGGGACTCCGAGGGAGAGACCCAGTACTTC.

The gene calls are TRBV6-5 and TRBJ2-7; TRBD1 agrees at 7 bases. V lost 7 bases, J lost 0 bases, and 9 bases stayed unmatched. Germline CDR1 and CDR2: MNHEY and SVGAGI. The CDR3 consists of 15 residues. The DNA for the CDR3 is TGTGCCAGCAAGCCTTCTGACAGGGACTCCTACGAGCAGTACTTC. It is translated as CASKPSDRDSYEQYF.

The chain couples TRBV30 to TRBJ1-2; D is uncertain. The CDR3 sequence is 13 residues long. V lost 0 bases and J lost 4, with 9 bases in between. Per the germline V gene, CDR1 is GTSNPN and CDR2 is SVGIG (reference sequence). In nucleotides, the CDR3 is TGTGCCTGGAGTGTCCGGTTTGGCTATGGCTACACCTTC. Residues: CAWSVRFGYGYTF.

The genes are TRBV4-1 and TRBJ2-7; the D gene is possibly TRBD2 (6 bases). This CDR3 is built from 14 residues. The V end was cut by 2 bases, the J end by 7 bases, with 15 bases between. Germline V gives CDR1 MGHRA, CDR2 YSYEKL. CDR3 bases: TGCGCCAGCAGCCAACCCGGGACTGAGCAAGAGCAGTACTTC. Protein sequence: CASSQPGTEQEQYF.

The chain joins TRBV4-1 to TRBJ2-7, with D tentatively TRBD1 (5 bases). This CDR3 has 13 residues. The V end lost 4 bases, the J end lost 2 bases, and 9 bases lay between the germline ends. Germline V lookup: CDR1 MGHRA, CDR2 YSYEKL. The CDR3 sequence: CASSPDRAYEQYF. The CDR3 coding sequence is TGCGCCAGCAGCCCCGACAGAGCCTACGAGCAGTACTTC.

The chain uses TRBV2 and TRBJ1-2; D gene unclear. Germline CDR1 reads SNHLY; CDR2 reads FYNNEI. The CDR3 has 13 residues. V was shortened by 8 bases and J by 4 bases, with 14 bases between the two germline ends. This CDR3 reads CASDWAGFYGYTF. The CDR3 bases are TGTGCCAGCGATTGGGCAGGTTTCTATGGCTACACCTTC. Combining the CDR3 with reference TRBV2 and TRBJ1-2 gives the whole variable domain EPEVTQTPSHQVTQMGQEVILRCVPISNHLYFYWYRQILGQKVEFLVSFYNNEISEKSEIFDDQFSVERPDGSNFTLKIRSTKLEDSAMYFCASDWAGFYGYTFGSGTRLTVV.

The V call is TRBV10-3, the J call TRBJ2-1; 14 bases are shared with TRBD2. Per the germline V gene, CDR1 is ENHRY and CDR2 is SYGVKD. With 7 bases clipped from V and 7 bases from J, the junction kept 9 bases outside the gene matches. The CDR3 totals 16 residues. CDR3 in DNA: TGTGCCATCATGGGACTAGCGGGAGTTGGGGGTAATGAGCAGTTCTTC. Translation: CAIMGLAGVGGNEQFF.

This clone was seen only once. The V and J genes are TRBV7-9 and TRBJ2-2; the D gene is possibly TRBD2 (5 bases). This CDR3 comprises 13 residues. Trimming removed 7 bases at V and 3 bases at J, with 9 bases between. Germline CDR1 and CDR2: SEHNR and FQNEAQ (reference sequence). The DNA of the CDR3 is TGTGCCAGCACACGGGATGACACCGGGGAGCTGTTTTTT. Translated, it gives CASTRDDTGELFF.

The chain joins TRBV19 to TRBJ2-1; 14 bases are a match to TRBD2. Germline V CDR1 and CDR2: LNHDA, SQIVND (reference sequence). The CDR3 is 18 amino acids. With V trimmed by 5 bases and J by 3 bases, 9 bases remained unmatched. In DNA form, the CDR3 reads TGTGCCAGTAGTGGGGTGGGGACTAGCGGGAGTTTCTACAATGAGCAGTTCTTC. Its protein is CASSGVGTSGSFYNEQFF.

Turning to this clone: A junction boundary mismatches the germline segment, possibly from a read error. CDR3 in DNA: TGTGCTAGCAGCTACCGACAGGGGCGTTTAGAGACCCAGTACTTC. It yields the protein CASSYRQGRLETQYF. The chain joins TRBV7-7 to TRBJ2-5, with TRBD1 matching 8 bases. The germline V gene encodes CDR1 SSHAT and CDR2 FNYEAQ (reference sequence). The CDR3 covers 15 residues.

This clone was seen just once. The chain has TRBV21-1 and TRBJ2-1; the D call TRBD1 from the table was never checked on the DNA. TRBV21-1 counts as a pseudogene. This CDR3 spans 15 amino acids. The CDR3 DNA sequence: TGTGCCAGCAGCAAAGTAGGGGGTGATTACAATGAGCAGTTCTTC. Translated: CASSKVGGDYNEQFF.

The chain joins TRBV14 to TRBJ2-3, with D possibly TRBD2 on 5 matching bases. Germline assignment: CDR1 SGHDN and CDR2 FVKESK. Trimming pared 2 bases from V and 0 bases from J, leaving 9 bases between. The CDR3 is made up of 15 amino acids. The CDR3 sequence is CASSQRGLSTDTQYF. Here the CDR3 DNA reads TGTGCCAGCAGCCAAAGAGGGTTAAGCACAGATACGCAGTATTTT. The variable domain in full, completed from reference TRBV14 and TRBJ2-3, reads EAGVTQFPSHSVIEKGQTVTLRCDPISGHDNLYWYRRVMGKEIKFLLHFVKESKQDESGMPNNRFLAERTGGTYSTLKVQPAELEDSGVYFCASSQRGLSTDTQYFGPGTRLTVL.

The table lists this clone with a count of one. V usage is TRBV9 and J usage is TRBJ1-1; the D is unclear. V gave up 0 bases and J gave up 6 bases, with 12 bases separating them. The CDR3 is 14 amino acids. Germline lookup yields CDR1 SGDLS and CDR2 YYNGEE. In DNA form, the CDR3 reads TGTGCCAGCAGCGTAGATCCATTGCGCCCTGAAGCTTTCTTT. Amino acid sequence: CASSVDPLRPEAFF.

The chain joins TRBV6-1 to TRBJ2-7; 7 bases align to TRBD1. Germline V gene lookup returns CDR1 MNHNS and CDR2 SASEGT. The CDR3 covers 14 residues. Trimming removed 4 bases from V and 3 bases from J; junction bases left unmatched: 6. CDR3 in amino acids: CASSAWDSHYEQYF. The CDR3 bases are TGTGCCAGCAGTGCGTGGGACAGCCACTACGAGCAGTACTTC.

This clone came up once. The V gene is TRBV11-3, the J gene TRBJ2-7; 13 bases line up with TRBD2. The CDR3 has 18 residues. Germline lookup yields CDR1 SGHNT and CDR2 YENEEA. J gave up 2 bases and V 3 bases, and 10 bases lay outside the gene matches. The CDR3 coding sequence is TGTGCCAGCAGCTTTGGGACTAGCGGGACCATTATAACCTACGAGCAGTACTTC. This codes for CASSFGTSGTIITYEQYF.

CDR3 sequence (DNA): TGCGCCAGCAGCTACAACTGGGGGGTAGGGGAGCAGTTCTTC. It is translated as CASSYNWGVGEQFF. The chain employs TRBV5-1 and TRBJ2-1, with a weak D call TRBD2 (6 bases). V dropped 3 bases and J dropped 10 bases, with 17 bases sitting between them. The CDR3 runs to 14 residues. Germline CDR1 reads SGHRS; CDR2 reads YFSETQ.

This chain uses TRBV27 with TRBJ1-6; D is perhaps TRBD1 (5 bases). Germline V gene sequence: CDR1 MNHEY, CDR2 SMNVEV (reference sequence). Between the trimmed V and J ends, which lost 2 bases and 9 bases, there was a span of 11 bases. CDR3 size: 14 residues. The CDR3 here is CASSLQGIGSPLHF. CDR3 in DNA: TGTGCCAGCAGTTTACAGGGTATTGGTTCACCCCTCCACTTT.